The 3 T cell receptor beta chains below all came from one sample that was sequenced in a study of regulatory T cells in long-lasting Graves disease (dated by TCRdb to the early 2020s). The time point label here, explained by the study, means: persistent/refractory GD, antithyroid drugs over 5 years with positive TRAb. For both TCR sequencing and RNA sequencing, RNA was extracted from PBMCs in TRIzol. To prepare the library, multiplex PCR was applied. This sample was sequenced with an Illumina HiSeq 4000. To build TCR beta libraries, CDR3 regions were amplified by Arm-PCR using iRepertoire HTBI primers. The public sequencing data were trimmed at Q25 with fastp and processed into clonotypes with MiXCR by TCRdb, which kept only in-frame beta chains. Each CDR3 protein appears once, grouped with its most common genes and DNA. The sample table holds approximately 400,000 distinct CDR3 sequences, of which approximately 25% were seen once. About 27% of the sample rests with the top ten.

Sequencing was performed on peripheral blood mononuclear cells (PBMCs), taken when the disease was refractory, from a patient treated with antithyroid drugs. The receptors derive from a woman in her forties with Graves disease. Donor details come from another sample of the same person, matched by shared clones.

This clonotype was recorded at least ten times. The CDR3 nucleotides read TGTGCCAGCAGTTTCCAAGGCAGGGGGCGATGGGGAAGCAATCAGCCCCAGCATTTT. This sequence encodes CASSFQGRGRWGSNQPQHF. V is TRBV12-3 or TRBV12-4 and J is TRBJ1-5; 8 bases line up with TRBD1. The CDR3 covers 19 residues. J was trimmed by 1 base and V by 3 bases; bases with no gene match: 14.

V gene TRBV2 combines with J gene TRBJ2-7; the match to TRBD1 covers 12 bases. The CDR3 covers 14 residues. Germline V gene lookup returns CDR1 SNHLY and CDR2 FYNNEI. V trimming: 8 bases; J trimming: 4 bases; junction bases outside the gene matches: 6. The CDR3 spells CASGGTGGVYEQYF. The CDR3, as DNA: TGTGCCAGCGGAGGGACAGGGGGCGTGTACGAGCAGTACTTC. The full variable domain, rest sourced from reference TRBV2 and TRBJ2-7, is EPEVTQTPSHQVTQMGQEVILRCVPISNHLYFYWYRQILGQKVEFLVSFYNNEISEKSEIFDDQFSVERPDGSNFTLKIRSTKLEDSAMYFCASGGTGGVYEQYFGPGTRLTVT.

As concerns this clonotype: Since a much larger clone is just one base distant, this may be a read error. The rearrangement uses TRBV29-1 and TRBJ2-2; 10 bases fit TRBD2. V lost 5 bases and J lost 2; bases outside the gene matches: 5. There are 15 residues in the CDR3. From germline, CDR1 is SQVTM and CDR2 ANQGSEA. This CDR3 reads CSVPSGGSNTGELFF. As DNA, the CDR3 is TGCAGCGTTCCTAGCGGGGGTTCTAACACCGGGGAGCTGTTTTTT.